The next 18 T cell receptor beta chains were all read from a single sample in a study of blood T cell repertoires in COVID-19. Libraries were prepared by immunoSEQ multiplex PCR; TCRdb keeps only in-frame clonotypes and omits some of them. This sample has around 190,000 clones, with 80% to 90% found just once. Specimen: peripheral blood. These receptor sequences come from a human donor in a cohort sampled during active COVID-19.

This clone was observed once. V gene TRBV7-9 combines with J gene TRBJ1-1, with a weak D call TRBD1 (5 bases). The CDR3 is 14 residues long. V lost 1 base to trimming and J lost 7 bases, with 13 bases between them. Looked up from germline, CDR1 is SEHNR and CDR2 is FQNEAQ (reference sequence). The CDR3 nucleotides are TGTGCCAGCAGCTTAGAGAGAAGCAGGGATGAAGCTTTCTTT. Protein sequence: CASSLERSRDEAFF.

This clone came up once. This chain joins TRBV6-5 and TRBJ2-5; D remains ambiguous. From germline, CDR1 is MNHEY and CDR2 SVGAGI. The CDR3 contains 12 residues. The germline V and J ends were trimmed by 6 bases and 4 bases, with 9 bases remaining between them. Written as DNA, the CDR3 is TGTGCCAGCAGCGCCTTCAGAGAGACCCAGTACTTC. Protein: CASSAFRETQYF.

The CDR3: CASSLSSQFQYF. As DNA, the CDR3 is TGTGCCAGCAGCCTCTCTTCCCAGTTTCAGTACTTC. This sequence joins TRBV3-1 (or the pseudogene TRBV3-2) and TRBJ2-7; no reliable D call. The CDR3 sequence is 12 residues long. V shed 4 bases and J shed 10 bases, with 14 bases lying between them. Germline V gene lookup returns CDR1 LGHDT and CDR2 YNNKEL (reference sequence).

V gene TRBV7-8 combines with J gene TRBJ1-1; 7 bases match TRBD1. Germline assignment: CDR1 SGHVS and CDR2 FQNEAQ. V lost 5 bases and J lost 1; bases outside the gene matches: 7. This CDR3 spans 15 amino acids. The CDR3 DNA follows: TGTGCCAGCAGCGACGGACAGGACGGGAACACTGAAGCTTTCTTT. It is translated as CASSDGQDGNTEAFF.

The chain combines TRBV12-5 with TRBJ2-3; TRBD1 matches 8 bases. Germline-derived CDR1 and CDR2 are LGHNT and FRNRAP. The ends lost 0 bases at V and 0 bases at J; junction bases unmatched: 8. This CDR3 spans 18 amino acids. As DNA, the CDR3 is TGTGCTAGTGGTTTGGTTCTAACAGGGGGGACTAGCACAGATACGCAGTATTTT. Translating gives CASGLVLTGGTSTDTQYF.

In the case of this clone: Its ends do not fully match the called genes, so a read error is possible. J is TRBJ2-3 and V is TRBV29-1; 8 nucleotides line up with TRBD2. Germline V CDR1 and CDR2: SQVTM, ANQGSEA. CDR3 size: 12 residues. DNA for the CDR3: TGTTCCGTCGGGAGGGCCGGAGATACGCAGTATTTT. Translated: CSVGRAGDTQYF.

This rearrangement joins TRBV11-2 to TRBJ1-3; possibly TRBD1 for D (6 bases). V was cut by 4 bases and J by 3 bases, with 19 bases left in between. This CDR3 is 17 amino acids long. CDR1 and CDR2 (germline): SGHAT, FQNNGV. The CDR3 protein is CASSSSSGHRFGNTIYF. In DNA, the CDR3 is TGTGCCAGCAGCTCTTCATCGGGACACCGATTTGGAAACACCATATATTTT.

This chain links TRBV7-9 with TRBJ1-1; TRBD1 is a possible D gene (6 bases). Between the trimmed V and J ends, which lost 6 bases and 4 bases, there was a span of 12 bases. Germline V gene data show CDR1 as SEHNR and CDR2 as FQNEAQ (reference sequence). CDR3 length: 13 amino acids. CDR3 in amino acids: CASSFQGGTEAFF. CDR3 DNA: TGTGCCAGCAGTTTCCAAGGGGGCACTGAAGCTTTCTTT. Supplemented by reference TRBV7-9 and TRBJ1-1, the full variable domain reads DTGVSQNPRHKITKRGQNVTFRCDPISEHNRLYWYRQTLGQGPEFLTYFQNEAQLEKSRLLSDRFSAERPKGSFSTLEIQRTEQGDSAMYLCASSFQGGTEAFFGQGTRLTVV.

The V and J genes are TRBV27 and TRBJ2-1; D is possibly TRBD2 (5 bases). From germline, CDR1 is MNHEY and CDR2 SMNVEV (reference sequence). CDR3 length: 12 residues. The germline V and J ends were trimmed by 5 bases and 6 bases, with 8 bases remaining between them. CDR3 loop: CASSKLGNEQFF. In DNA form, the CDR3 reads TGTGCCAGCAGTAAACTAGGCAATGAGCAGTTCTTC.

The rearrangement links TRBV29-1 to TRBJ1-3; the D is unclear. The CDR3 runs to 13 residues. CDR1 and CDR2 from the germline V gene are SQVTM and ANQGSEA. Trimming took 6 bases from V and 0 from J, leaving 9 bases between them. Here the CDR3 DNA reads TGCAGCGTGGTCGAGAGCTCTGGAAACACCATATATTTT. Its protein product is CSVVESSGNTIYF.

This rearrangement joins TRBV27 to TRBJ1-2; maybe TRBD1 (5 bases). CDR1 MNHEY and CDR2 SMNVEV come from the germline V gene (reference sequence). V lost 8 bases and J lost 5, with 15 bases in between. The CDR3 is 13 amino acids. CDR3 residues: CASGFPGGYGYTF. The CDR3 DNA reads TGTGCCAGCGGGTTTCCCGGGGGATATGGCTACACCTTC.

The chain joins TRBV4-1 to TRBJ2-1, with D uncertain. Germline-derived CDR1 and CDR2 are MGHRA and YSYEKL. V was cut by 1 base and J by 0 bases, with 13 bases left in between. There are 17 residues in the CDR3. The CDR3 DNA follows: TGCGCCAGCAGCCAAGGGGTTATATCTAGCTCCTACAATGAGCAGTTCTTC. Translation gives CASSQGVISSSYNEQFF.

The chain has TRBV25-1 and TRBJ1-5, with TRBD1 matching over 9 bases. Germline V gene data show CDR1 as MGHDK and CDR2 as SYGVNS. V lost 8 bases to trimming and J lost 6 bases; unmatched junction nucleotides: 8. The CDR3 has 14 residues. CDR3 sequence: CASGVGTGSQPQHF. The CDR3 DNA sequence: TGTGCCAGCGGGGTGGGGACAGGGAGTCAGCCCCAGCATTTT. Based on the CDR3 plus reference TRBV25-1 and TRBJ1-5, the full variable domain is EADIYQTPRYLVIGTGKKITLECSQTMGHDKMYWYQQDPGMELHLIHYSYGVNSTEKGDLSSESTVSRIRTEHFPLTLESARPSHTSQYLCASGVGTGSQPQHFGDGTRLSIL.

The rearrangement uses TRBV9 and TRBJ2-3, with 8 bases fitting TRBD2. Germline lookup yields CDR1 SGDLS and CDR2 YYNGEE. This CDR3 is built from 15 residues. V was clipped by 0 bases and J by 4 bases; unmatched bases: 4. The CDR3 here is CASSVVPGGPDTQYF. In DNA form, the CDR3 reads TGTGCCAGCAGCGTAGTACCGGGAGGGCCAGATACGCAGTATTTT.

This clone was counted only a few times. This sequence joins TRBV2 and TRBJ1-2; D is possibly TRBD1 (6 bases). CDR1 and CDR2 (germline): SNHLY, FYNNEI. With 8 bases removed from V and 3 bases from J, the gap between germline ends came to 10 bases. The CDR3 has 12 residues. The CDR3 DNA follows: TGTGCCAGCGGCAGGGGAGACTATGGCTACACCTTC. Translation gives CASGRGDYGYTF.

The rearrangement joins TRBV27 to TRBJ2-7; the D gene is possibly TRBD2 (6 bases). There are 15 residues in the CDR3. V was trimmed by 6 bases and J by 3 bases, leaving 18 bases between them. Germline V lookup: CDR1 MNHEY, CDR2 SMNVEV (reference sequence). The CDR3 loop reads CASRHNQGGNYEQYF. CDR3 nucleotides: TGTGCCAGCAGACATAACCAGGGAGGAAACTACGAGCAGTACTTC.

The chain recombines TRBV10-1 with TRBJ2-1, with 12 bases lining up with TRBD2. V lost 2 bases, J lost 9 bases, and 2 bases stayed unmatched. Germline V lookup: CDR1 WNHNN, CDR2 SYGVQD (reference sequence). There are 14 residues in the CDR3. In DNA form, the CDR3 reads TGCGCCAGCAGTGAGGGGACTAGCGGGTTTGAGCAGTTCTTC. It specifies CASSEGTSGFEQFF.

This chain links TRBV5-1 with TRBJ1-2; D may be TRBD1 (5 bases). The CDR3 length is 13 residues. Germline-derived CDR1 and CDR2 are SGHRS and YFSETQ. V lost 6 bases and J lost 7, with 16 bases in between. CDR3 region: CASTPGGERGYTF. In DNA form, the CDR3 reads TGCGCCAGCACCCCGGGGGGGGAACGTGGCTACACCTTC.